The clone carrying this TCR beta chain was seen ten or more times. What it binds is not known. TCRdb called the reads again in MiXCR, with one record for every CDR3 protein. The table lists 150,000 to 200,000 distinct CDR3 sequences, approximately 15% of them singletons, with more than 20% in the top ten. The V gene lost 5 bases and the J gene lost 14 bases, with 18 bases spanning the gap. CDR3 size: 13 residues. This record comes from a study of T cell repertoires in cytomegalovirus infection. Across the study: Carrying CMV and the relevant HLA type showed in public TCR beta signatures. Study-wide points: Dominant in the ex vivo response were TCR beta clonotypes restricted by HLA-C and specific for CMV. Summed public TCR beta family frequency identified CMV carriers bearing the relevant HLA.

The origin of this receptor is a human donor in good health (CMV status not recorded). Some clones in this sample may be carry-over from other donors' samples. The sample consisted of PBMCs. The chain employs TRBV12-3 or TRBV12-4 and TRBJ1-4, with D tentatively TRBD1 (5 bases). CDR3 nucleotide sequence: TGTGCCAGCAGTCCAAGGACATCTTCTCTCCTGTTTTTT. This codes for CASSPRTSSLLFF.